These T cell receptor beta chains were read from a single sample in a study of cytomegalovirus exposure and HLA in healthy donors. TCRdb's copy holds only in-frame clones and misses some; the assay was immunoSEQ multiplex PCR. The sample carries about 140,000 clones, around 73% recorded once. Sequencing was performed on PBMCs. The receptor set was obtained from a human donor in good health. CDR3s include the opening cysteine and the closing phenylalanine or tryptophan. Fields, in order: clone size, CDR3 length, J gene, V gene, D gene, CDR3 DNA, CDR3 protein. The D gene is left open where the match is weak. Clone size appears in some rows only: once, few, many, or a class for an expanded clone.

abundance: NA
len: 14
j_gene: TRBJ2-1
v_gene: TRBV10-3
d_gene: TRBD2
CDR3nt: TGTGCCATCAGTGGCGCGGGAGGGCCCAATGAGCAGTTCTTC
CDR3aa: CAISGAGGPNEQFF

abundance: NA
len: 14
j_gene: TRBJ2-2
v_gene: TRBV10-3
d_gene: TRBD1
CDR3nt: TGTGCCATCAACCTCGGACAGGGGTCCGGGGAGCTGTTTTTT
CDR3aa: CAINLGQGSGELFF

abundance: NA
len: 15
j_gene: TRBJ2-5
v_gene: TRBV10-1
d_gene: TRBD2
CDR3nt: TGCGCCAGCAGTGGGGGAGCGGGACTCCAAGAGACCCAGTACTTC
CDR3aa: CASSGGAGLQETQYF

abundance: NA
len: 14
j_gene: TRBJ2-5
v_gene: TRBV5-1
d_gene: TRBD1
CDR3nt: TGCGCCAGCACACCGGGACAGGGATATGAGACCCAGTACTTC
CDR3aa: CASTPGQGYETQYF

abundance: NA
len: 15
j_gene: TRBJ2-3
v_gene: TRBV7-9
d_gene: TRBD2
CDR3nt: TGTGCCAGCAGCCAGCGACTAGCGGGAGTCGATACGCAGTATTTT
CDR3aa: CASSQRLAGVDTQYF

abundance: NA
len: 14
j_gene: TRBJ2-2
v_gene: TRBV5-1
d_gene: NA
CDR3nt: TGCGCCACCAAAGCAGGGACAACCACCGGGGAGCTGTTTTTT
CDR3aa: CATKAGTTTGELFF

abundance: NA
len: 15
j_gene: TRBJ1-1
v_gene: TRBV7-9
d_gene: TRBD1
CDR3nt: TGTGCCAGCAGCTTAGCTCAGGGGGAAACCACTGAAGCTTTCTTT
CDR3aa: CASSLAQGETTEAFF

abundance: few
len: 14
j_gene: TRBJ2-3
v_gene: TRBV5-1
d_gene: NA
CDR3nt: TGCGCCAGCAGCTTGGGCGGGAGCACAGATACGCAGTATTTT
CDR3aa: CASSLGGSTDTQYF

abundance: NA
len: 14
j_gene: TRBJ1-1
v_gene: TRBV28
d_gene: TRBD1
CDR3nt: TGTGCCAGCAGGAATGACAGGGCTGTCACTGAAGCTTTCTTT
CDR3aa: CASRNDRAVTEAFF

abundance: NA
len: 15
j_gene: TRBJ2-7
v_gene: TRBV6-5
d_gene: NA
CDR3nt: TGTGCCAGCAGTCCCCCCCTTGGAGGGGCCCACGAGCAGTACTTC
CDR3aa: CASSPPLGGAHEQYF

abundance: NA
len: 14
j_gene: TRBJ2-7
v_gene: TRBV25-1
d_gene: TRBD1
CDR3nt: TGTGCCAGCAGACAGGGACAGGGAACCTACGAGCAGTACTTC
CDR3aa: CASRQGQGTYEQYF

abundance: NA
len: 13
j_gene: TRBJ2-1
v_gene: TRBV15
d_gene: NA
CDR3nt: TGTGCCACCAGCAGAGATAGGACTTGGGAGCAGTTCTTC
CDR3aa: CATSRDRTWEQFF

abundance: NA
len: 16
j_gene: TRBJ1-6
v_gene: TRBV11-2
d_gene: TRBD1
CDR3nt: TGTGCCAGCCCGCTCCCTCGGGACAGGGGTAATTCACCCCTCCACTTT
CDR3aa: CASPLPRDRGNSPLHF

abundance: NA
len: 15
j_gene: TRBJ1-3
v_gene: TRBV7-9
d_gene: TRBD1
CDR3nt: TGTGCCAGCTGGGGACAGGGGGCGCCTGGAAACACCATATATTTT
CDR3aa: CASWGQGAPGNTIYF

abundance: NA
len: 15
j_gene: TRBJ1-3
v_gene: TRBV7-9
d_gene: TRBD1
CDR3nt: TGTGCCAGCACCATTGGACAGGGGGCTGGAAACACCATATATTTT
CDR3aa: CASTIGQGAGNTIYF

abundance: NA
len: 15
j_gene: TRBJ2-6
v_gene: TRBV7-8
d_gene: TRBD1
CDR3nt: TGTGCCAGCAGCATTCAGGGGGCTGGGGCCAACGTCCTGACTTTC
CDR3aa: CASSIQGAGANVLTF

abundance: NA
len: 14
j_gene: TRBJ2-7
v_gene: TRBV5-1
d_gene: TRBD2
CDR3nt: TGCGCGGGTCTAGGACTAGCGGGGTCCAACGAGCAGTACTTC
CDR3aa: CAGLGLAGSNEQYF

abundance: once
len: 14
j_gene: TRBJ1-2
v_gene: TRBV28
d_gene: NA
CDR3nt: TGTGCCAGCAGTTATCCGGGGGCTAACTATGGCTACACCTTC
CDR3aa: CASSYPGANYGYTF

abundance: few
len: 15
j_gene: TRBJ2-1
v_gene: TRBV4-1
d_gene: TRBD2
CDR3nt: TGCGCCAGCAGCCAATGGAGCGGGACGGGGGACGAGCAGTTCTTC
CDR3aa: CASSQWSGTGDEQFF

abundance: NA
len: 15
j_gene: TRBJ1-3
v_gene: TRBV2
d_gene: NA
CDR3nt: TGTGCCAGCAGCCGCGGGACTCTCGGGACGAACGCCATATATTTT
CDR3aa: CASSRGTLGTNAIYF

abundance: NA
len: 16
j_gene: TRBJ2-6
v_gene: TRBV14
d_gene: NA
CDR3nt: TGTGCCACCACACAGGGAACCCCCTCTGGGGCCAACGTCCTGACTTTC
CDR3aa: CATTQGTPSGANVLTF

abundance: NA
len: 16
j_gene: TRBJ2-3
v_gene: TRBV7-3
d_gene: TRBD2
CDR3nt: TGTTCCAGCAGCCGGACTAGCGGGGCCCTCACAGATACGCAGTATTTT
CDR3aa: CSSSRTSGALTDTQYF

abundance: NA
len: 15
j_gene: TRBJ2-1
v_gene: TRBV27
d_gene: NA
CDR3nt: TGTGCCAGCAGTTGGGACGGGAGTCCCTACAATGAGCAGTTCTTC
CDR3aa: CASSWDGSPYNEQFF

abundance: NA
len: 11
j_gene: TRBJ2-1
v_gene: TRBV29-1
d_gene: NA
CDR3nt: TGCAGCGTACAGGGTTCCGTTGAGCAGTTCTTC
CDR3aa: CSVQGSVEQFF

abundance: NA
len: 14
j_gene: TRBJ1-5
v_gene: TRBV7-2
d_gene: NA
CDR3nt: TGTGCCAGCAGCCAGCGGGGGCACAATCAGCCCCAGCATTTT
CDR3aa: CASSQRGHNQPQHF

abundance: NA
len: 15
j_gene: TRBJ1-1
v_gene: TRBV7-9
d_gene: NA
CDR3nt: TGTTCCAGCAGCTTAGAGAAGGGGTGGGGCACTGAAGCTTTCTTT
CDR3aa: CSSSLEKGWGTEAFF

abundance: NA
len: 16
j_gene: TRBJ2-3
v_gene: TRBV5-1
d_gene: NA
CDR3nt: TGCGCCAGCAGCTCGGAAGGAACCAGGAGCACAGATACGCAGTATTTT
CDR3aa: CASSSEGTRSTDTQYF